This T cell receptor (beta chain) was recorded in a study of chemoradiotherapy in HPV16-positive cancers. General study results and limits: For HPV16-positive patients, expanding HPV-responsive T cells associated with longer recurrence-free survival. Candidate HPV-specific clones and E7-related TCR motifs grew in tumor during treatment. HPV-specific T cells were functionally defined from only a couple of HPV16-positive patients.

The CDR3 is made up of 13 amino acids. Trimming stripped 7 bases from V and 1 base from J, with 11 bases between. Germline V gives CDR1 SNHLY, CDR2 FYNNEI. The method was immunoSEQ multiplex PCR; TCRdb's version includes in-frame clones alone and lacks a portion of them. The sample yields 12,000 to 15,000 clones, more than 75% seen once. As for this clone: Its antigen is unknown.

Specimen: blood, collected from a patient who underwent chemoradiotherapy. The V and J genes are TRBV2 and TRBJ2-7; D might be TRBD1 (6 bases). This receptor was identified in a human donor with HPV-associated anogenital cancer. CDR3 protein: CASNYDRSYEQYF. CDR3 nucleotides: TGTGCCAGCAATTACGACAGGTCCTACGAGCAGTACTTC. The full variable domain, with the rest looked up from reference TRBV2 and TRBJ2-7, is EPEVTQTPSHQVTQMGQEVILRCVPISNHLYFYWYRQILGQKVEFLVSFYNNEISEKSEIFDDQFSVERPDGSNFTLKIRSTKLEDSAMYFCASNYDRSYEQYFGPGTRLTVT.